Reported below is one TCR beta chain. What it binds is not known. CDR3 size: 19 residues. CDR1 SEHNR and CDR2 FQNEAQ come from the germline V gene (reference sequence). Trimming removed 4 bases from V and 2 bases from J, with 25 bases in between. This sample was taken from a study of OX40 agonist ivuxolimab in advanced cancers. For the study at large: Patients received the agonistic anti-OX40 (CD134) antibody ivuxolimab. Dose-escalation patients were diagnosed with hepatocellular carcinoma, melanoma, renal cell cancer or head and neck cancer. The study, taken as a whole, reports: Partial responders dosed at 0.1-3.0 mg/kg displayed clonal expansion ranking among the lowest. Mean expanded clone counts were higher in CD8+ than CD4+ T cells.

Using immunoSEQ multiplex PCR, the repertoire was profiled, and TCRdb retains in-frame clones only, with some absent. The table lists some 17,000 clones, approximately 85% of them singletons. The source was CD4+ or CD8+ T cells sorted from blood, collected in a trial of the OX40 agonist ivuxolimab. The chain links TRBV7-9 to TRBJ2-3; D might be TRBD1 (6 bases). The clonotype originates from an adult with an advanced solid tumor such as melanoma, head and neck, liver or kidney cancer. The CDR3 is CASSSPVVPRDNPTDTQYF. The CDR3 region has the DNA TGTGCCAGCAGCTCCCCAGTAGTCCCCCGGGACAACCCCACAGATACGCAGTATTTT.